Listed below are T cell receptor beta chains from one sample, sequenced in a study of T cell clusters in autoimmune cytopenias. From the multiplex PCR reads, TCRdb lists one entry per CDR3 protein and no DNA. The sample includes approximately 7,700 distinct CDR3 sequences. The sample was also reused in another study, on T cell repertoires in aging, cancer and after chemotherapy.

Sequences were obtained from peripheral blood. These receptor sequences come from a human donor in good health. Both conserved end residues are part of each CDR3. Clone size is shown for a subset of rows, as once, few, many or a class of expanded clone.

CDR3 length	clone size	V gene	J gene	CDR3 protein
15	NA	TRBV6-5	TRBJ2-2	CASQMGGGPTGELFF
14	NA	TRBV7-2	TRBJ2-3	CASTLGQGADTQYF
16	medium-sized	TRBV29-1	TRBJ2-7	CSVEVIDRGRWGEQYF
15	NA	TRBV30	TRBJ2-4	CAWRGLDSAKNIQYF
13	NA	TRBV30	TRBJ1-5	CAWSKKGNQPQHF
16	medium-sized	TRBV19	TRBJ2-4	CASSKTGGLPKNIQYF
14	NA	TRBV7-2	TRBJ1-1	CASSLWVGNTEAFF
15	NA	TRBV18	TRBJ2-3	CASGITADLTDTQYF
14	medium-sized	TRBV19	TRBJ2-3	CATTSSLGTDTQYF
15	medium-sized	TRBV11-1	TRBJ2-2	CASRAVTRSDGELFF